Below, one T cell receptor beta chain is given with its context. These data come from a study of cytomegalovirus exposure and HLA in healthy donors. Germline assignment: CDR1 LNHNV and CDR2 YYDKDF (reference sequence). CDR3 length: 14 residues. With 6 bases clipped from V and 3 bases from J, the junction kept 5 bases outside the gene matches. The primer mix had 60 Vbeta and 13 Jbeta primers. TCRdb's table, derived via immunoSEQ multiplex PCR, lists solely in-frame clones and lacks some. The table lists about 80,000 clones, approximately 71% of them singletons. The receptor's source is a middle-aged woman in good health and CMV-seronegative. The chain carries TRBV15 and TRBJ2-1, with 7 nucleotides matching TRBD2. The sample was PBMCs. CDR3 protein: CATRSRGDYNEQFF. The CDR3 DNA follows: TGTGCCACCAGGAGCCGGGGGGACTACAATGAGCAGTTCTTC.